The T cell receptor (beta chain) described here comes from a study of T-cell memory formation after mild COVID-19. TCRdb used MiXCR to reprocess the 5' RACE reads, holding one entry per CDR3 protein. The data contain 27,000 or so distinct CDR3 sequences, roughly 7% of them singletons. Germline lookup yields CDR1 SEHNR and CDR2 FQNEAQ (reference sequence). The V gene lost 1 base and the J gene lost 8 bases, with 9 bases spanning the gap. The CDR3 loop spans 13 amino acids. Notes on the study in general: Day 37-peaking second-wave clones had unconfirmed SARS-CoV-2 specificity. Clones that contracted from day 15 to 85 had balanced CD4/CD8; later expanders were CD4+ biased. That cross-reactive memory joined was suggested by some responding clones appearing in pre-infection memory.

This clonotype appeared many times. Its antigen is not known. The sample comprised PBMCs or a T cell subset sorted from them (not recorded which). This receptor was obtained from an adult woman who had mild COVID-19 (a few samples of this study predate the infection). Cell type and time point are not known. The V and J genes are TRBV7-9 and TRBJ2-1; perhaps D is TRBD1 or TRBD2 (5 bases each). DNA of the CDR3: TGTGCCAGCAGCTTAGTGGGGGAGTATGAGCAGTTCTTC. This translates into CASSLVGEYEQFF.